The rows below give T cell receptor beta chains drawn from one sample of a study of blood T cells in healthy people across ages. TCRdb itself ran the 5' RACE reads through MiXCR, one entry per CDR3 protein. The table records 1 million to 1.2 million distinct CDR3 sequences, 35% to 40% of them present only once. Sequencing input: blood. Receptors originate from a man between 18 and 35 years old in good health. The CDR3 runs from the conserved cysteine through the conserved F or W. Each record gives: J gene, V gene, D gene, clone size, CDR3 protein, CDR3 DNA. The D gene is left open where the match is weak. The size field is filled for only some rows; it gives once, few, many or a size class.

>TRBJ1-1|TRBV11-3|.|.
CASSLDGQNTEAFF
TGTGCCAGCAGCTTAGACGGGCAAAACACTGAAGCTTTCTTT
>TRBJ1-2|TRBV4-3|.|.
CASSQDFGRSGHGYTF
TGCGCCAGCAGCCAAGATTTCGGGCGGTCAGGTCATGGCTACACCTTC
>TRBJ2-7|TRBV2|.|once
CASSDEAGEQYF
TGTGCCAGCAGTGACGAGGCGGGCGAGCAGTACTTC
>TRBJ1-2|TRBV12-3/TRBV12-4|TRBD1|.
CASLTDRRYGYTF
TGTGCCAGCCTAACGGACAGGCGCTATGGCTACACCTTC
>TRBJ1-2|TRBV5-6|.|once
CASSLLISFANYGHTF
TGTGCCAGCAGCTTGCTAATCTCGTTTGCTAACTATGGCCACACCTTC
>TRBJ2-7|TRBV5-1|.|.
CASSLNRVEQYF
TGCGCCAGCAGCTTGAACCGGGTCGAGCAGTACTTC
>TRBJ2-1|TRBV7-3|TRBD2|few
CASSFTGTSPINEQFF
TGTGCCAGCAGCTTTACCGGGACTAGCCCGATCAATGAGCAGTTCTTC
>TRBJ2-3|TRBV12-3/TRBV12-4|.|.
CASSLGDCGSDTQYF
TGTGCCAGCAGTCTAGGGGACTGTGGTTCAGATACGCAGTATTTT
>TRBJ2-5|TRBV20-1|TRBD1|.
CSAKTGGVKTQYF
TGCAGTGCTAAGACAGGGGGCGTGAAGACCCAGTACTTC
>TRBJ2-5|TRBV20-1|TRBD2|.
CSARSTSVETQYF
TGCAGTGCTAGATCGACTAGCGTGGAGACCCAGTACTTC
>TRBJ1-5|TRBV20-1|.|.
CSAAPPTGRGSNQPQHF
TGCAGTGCTGCGCCCCCGACAGGAAGAGGGAGCAATCAGCCCCAGCATTTT
>TRBJ1-4|TRBV10-3|TRBD1|.
CATRTGPATNEKLFF
TGTGCCACTCGGACAGGACCCGCAACTAATGAAAAACTGTTTTTT
>TRBJ2-5|TRBV27|TRBD1|.
CASSSITGGSQETQYF
TGTGCCAGCAGTTCGATCACAGGGGGTTCCCAAGAGACCCAGTACTTC
>TRBJ1-1|TRBV5-1|.|once
CASSLESEAEAFF
TGCGCCAGCAGCTTGGAGTCAGAAGCTGAAGCTTTCTTT
>TRBJ1-1|TRBV5-5|TRBD1|.
CASSSGTGDGTEAFF
TGTGCCAGCAGCTCGGGGACAGGGGATGGCACTGAAGCTTTCTTT
>TRBJ2-3|TRBV27|.|.
CASSSNRAAGTDTQYF
TGTGCCAGCAGCTCCAACAGGGCCGCTGGCACAGATACGCAGTATTTT
>TRBJ1-6|TRBV10-3|TRBD1|few
CAIRGQGARNNSPLHF
TGTGCCATCAGGGGACAGGGGGCGCGAAATAATTCACCCCTCCACTTT
>TRBJ2-3|TRBV7-6|TRBD1|.
CASSPGQGGPDTQYF
TGTGCCAGCAGCCCTGGACAGGGAGGCCCAGATACGCAGTATTTT
>TRBJ2-3|TRBV6-5|TRBD2|once
CATHLLTSGGPTDTQYF
TGTGCCACCCACCTTTTGACTAGCGGGGGACCCACAGATACGCAGTATTTT
>TRBJ2-3|TRBV12-5|TRBD2|.
CASGLGKRGGDTQYF
TGTGCTAGTGGTTTGGGCAAGCGGGGAGGAGATACGCAGTATTTT
>TRBJ1-1|TRBV30|.|.
CAWRAGTEAFF
TGTGCCTGGAGGGCCGGCACTGAAGCTTTCTTT
>TRBJ1-5|TRBV6-5|.|.
CASSSQISNQPQHF
TGTGCCAGCAGTTCTCAGATTAGCAATCAGCCCCAGCATTTT
>TRBJ2-1|TRBV20-1|TRBD2|few
CSARPRTSFYNEQFF
TGCAGTGCTAGGCCCCGGACTAGCTTCTACAATGAGCAGTTCTTC
>TRBJ2-1|TRBV27|.|.
CASSTRQGNPTMSSRNNEQFF
TGTGCCAGCAGTACTAGGCAGGGTAACCCAACAATGAGCAGTCGAAACAATGAGCAGTTCTTC
>TRBJ2-7|TRBV7-2|TRBD2|.
CASSPPGLAGYNEQYF
TGTGCCAGCAGCCCACCGGGACTAGCGGGTTACAATGAGCAGTACTTC
>TRBJ2-1|TRBV20-1|TRBD2|.
CSASRPSGSNEQFF
TGCAGTGCTAGTAGGCCTAGCGGGAGCAATGAGCAGTTCTTC
>TRBJ2-1|TRBV12-3/TRBV12-4|TRBD1|few
CASRVRDSNNEQFF
TGTGCCAGCAGAGTCAGGGACAGCAACAATGAGCAGTTCTTC
>TRBJ2-7|TRBV2|.|.
CASRGTDSYEQYF
TGTGCCAGCAGGGGAACGGACAGCTACGAGCAGTACTTC
>TRBJ1-5|TRBV9|.|.
CASSRDGISNQPQHF
TGTGCCAGCAGCCGGGACGGTATTAGCAATCAGCCCCAGCATTTT
>TRBJ2-7|TRBV4-3|.|few
CASSRNTGPGEQYF
TGCGCCAGCAGCCGGAATACAGGGCCGGGCGAGCAGTACTTC
>TRBJ2-2|TRBV7-7|.|.
CASSPSPANTGELFF
TGTGCTAGCAGCCCCAGTCCAGCGAACACCGGGGAGCTGTTTTTT
>TRBJ1-2|TRBV3-1|.|few
CASSQVGERANYGYTF
TGTGCCAGCAGCCAAGTCGGGGAGCGTGCTAACTATGGCTACACCTTC
>TRBJ2-1|TRBV4-3|.|.
CASSQEQASCNEQFF
TGCGCCAGCAGCCAAGAACAGGCATCCTGCAATGAGCAGTTCTTC
>TRBJ1-1|TRBV9|.|.
CASSVEERVNTEAFF
TGTGCCAGCAGCGTAGAGGAGAGGGTGAACACTGAAGCTTTCTTT
>TRBJ2-3|TRBV18|.|.
CASSSPPRADTQYF
TGTGCCAGCTCATCACCCCCCCGCGCAGATACGCAGTATTTT
>TRBJ2-3|TRBV3-1|.|.
CASSQGLIGLACTDTQYF
TGTGCCAGCAGCCAAGGTCTAATAGGCCTCGCCTGCACAGATACGCAGTATTTT
>TRBJ2-1|TRBV12-3/TRBV12-4|.|few
CASLGGVEQFF
TGTGCCAGCCTGGGGGGAGTTGAGCAGTTCTTC
>TRBJ1-4|TRBV20-1|.|.
CSARQGGEEKLFF
TGCAGTGCTAGACAAGGGGGGGAGGAAAAACTGTTTTTT
>TRBJ1-2|TRBV20-1|.|.
CSAPHYGYTF
TGCAGTGCTCCTCACTATGGCTACACCTTC
>TRBJ2-7|TRBV20-1|.|.
CSARVPGRVEAQYF
TGCAGTGCTAGAGTTCCTGGCAGGGTTGAGGCCCAGTACTTC